This entry describes one TCR beta chain. Its antigen remains unknown. This specimen comes from a study of cytomegalovirus exposure and HLA in healthy donors. Study-level results: Researchers counted roughly 160 TCR beta chains as cytomegalovirus-associated.

With 60 Vbeta and 13 Jbeta primers, the PCR was carried out. Clones were sequenced by immunoSEQ multiplex PCR, and TCRdb holds only the in-frame ones, with some missing. The table has roughly 120,000 clones, around 67% seen once. Unrecorded immune exposures were likely, despite nominal health at sampling. V lost 2 bases and J lost 2, with 10 bases in between. CDR1 and CDR2 from the germline V gene are MNHEY and SMNVEV (reference sequence). This CDR3 has 15 amino acids. The specimen was PBMCs. The TCR sequence derives from a woman in her thirties or forties in good health and CMV-seronegative. The chain has TRBV27 and TRBJ1-5; D ambiguous. For the CDR3, the DNA is TGTGCCAGCAGTTTAGGCCAGGATGGCAATCAGCCCCAGCATTTT. As protein: CASSLGQDGNQPQHF.